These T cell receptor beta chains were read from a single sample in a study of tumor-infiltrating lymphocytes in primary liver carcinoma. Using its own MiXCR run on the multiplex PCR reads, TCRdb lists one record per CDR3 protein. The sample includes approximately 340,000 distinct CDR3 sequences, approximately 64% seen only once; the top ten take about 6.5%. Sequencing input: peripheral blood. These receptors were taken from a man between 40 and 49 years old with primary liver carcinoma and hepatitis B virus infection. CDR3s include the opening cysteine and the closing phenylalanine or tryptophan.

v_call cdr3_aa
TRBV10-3 CATIERPLAGADTQYF
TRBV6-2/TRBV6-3 CVSTESRGNAGELFF
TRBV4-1 CASSQDRAAGGYGYTF
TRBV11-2 CAGRETNTVELFF
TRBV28 CASSTDRTYEQYF
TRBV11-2 CASSSDRTDTQYF
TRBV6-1 CASNKRSQVNEKLFF
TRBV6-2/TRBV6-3 CASSLSGGAYEQYF
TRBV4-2 CASSHTTGNTEALF
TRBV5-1 CASSYGRSQETQYF
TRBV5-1 CASSLDPAGRSEQFF
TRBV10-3 CAISPGQGGGYTF
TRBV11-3 CVNSLRLAAGELFF
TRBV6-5 CASSYAAGTTEAFF
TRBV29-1 CSVEEPGSFLYNEQFF
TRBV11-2 CASSLMQAGGTGELSF
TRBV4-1 CATAPSGRTPETQYF
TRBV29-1 CSAEDPWREGPGEQFF